The table lists the clone carrying this T cell receptor (beta chain) with many counts. The sample originates from a study of glioma-infiltrating T cells. The germline V gene encodes CDR1 SEHNR and CDR2 FQNEAQ (reference sequence). Deletions cut 1 base from V and 2 bases from J, with 9 bases between. This CDR3 spans 15 amino acids. Using RNA template, CDR3s of TCR alpha and beta were amplified with iRepertoire arm-PCR. Using its own MiXCR run on the multiplex PCR reads, TCRdb lists one record per CDR3 protein. The data show approximately 5,300 distinct CDR3 sequences, about 28% seen once. The chain employs TRBV7-9 and TRBJ2-1; D is unresolved. The clonotype comes from a human donor with low-grade glioma or glioblastoma, undergoing nonglioma brain surgery, or in good health (not recorded which). The sequenced sample was glioma tissue, nonneoplastic brain tissue, or PBMCs (not recorded which). The CDR3 sequence is CASSLEGFAYNEQFF. The CDR3 DNA sequence: TGTGCCAGCAGCTTAGAAGGATTTGCCTACAATGAGCAGTTCTTC.